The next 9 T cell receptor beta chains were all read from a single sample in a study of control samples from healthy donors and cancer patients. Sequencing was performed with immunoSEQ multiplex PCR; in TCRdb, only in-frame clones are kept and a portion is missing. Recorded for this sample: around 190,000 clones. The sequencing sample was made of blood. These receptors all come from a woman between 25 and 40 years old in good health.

The CDR3 sequence: CASSYQWDTEAFF. The CDR3 DNA reads as TGTGCCAGCAGTTACCAATGGGACACTGAAGCTTTCTTT. The genes are TRBV6-5 and TRBJ1-1, with unresolved D. Germline CDR1 reads MNHEY; CDR2 reads SVGAGI. The CDR3 length is 13 residues. V lost 2 bases and J 3 bases, leaving 7 bases between the germline ends.

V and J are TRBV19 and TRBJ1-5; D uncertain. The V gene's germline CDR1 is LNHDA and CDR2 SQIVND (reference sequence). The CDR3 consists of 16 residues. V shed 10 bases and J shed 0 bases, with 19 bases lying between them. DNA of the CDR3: TGTGCCACCCAACGGAGACGGACTAATAGCAATCAGCCCCAGCATTTT. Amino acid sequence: CATQRRRTNSNQPQHF.

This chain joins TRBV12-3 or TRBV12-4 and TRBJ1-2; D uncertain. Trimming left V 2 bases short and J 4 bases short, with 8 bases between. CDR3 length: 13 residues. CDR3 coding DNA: TGTGCCAGCAGTTTAAGAGAGCGCTATGGCTACACCTTC. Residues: CASSLRERYGYTF.

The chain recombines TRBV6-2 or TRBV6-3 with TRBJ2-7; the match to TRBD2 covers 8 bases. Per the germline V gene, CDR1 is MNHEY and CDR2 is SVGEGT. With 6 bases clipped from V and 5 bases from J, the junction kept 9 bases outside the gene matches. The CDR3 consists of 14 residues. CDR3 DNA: TGTGCCAGCAGCCCGACTAGCGCGAGGCACGAGCAGTACTTC. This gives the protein CASSPTSARHEQYF.

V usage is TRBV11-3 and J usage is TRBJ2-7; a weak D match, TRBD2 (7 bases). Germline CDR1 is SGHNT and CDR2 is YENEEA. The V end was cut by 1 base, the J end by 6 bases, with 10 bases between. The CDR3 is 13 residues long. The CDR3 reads CASSLGGGLEQYF. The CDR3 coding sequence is TGTGCCAGCAGCTTAGGGGGGGGCCTCGAGCAGTACTTC.

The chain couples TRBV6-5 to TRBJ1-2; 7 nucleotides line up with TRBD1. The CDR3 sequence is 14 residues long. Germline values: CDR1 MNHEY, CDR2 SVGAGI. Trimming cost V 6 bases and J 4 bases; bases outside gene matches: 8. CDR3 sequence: CASRPGQTFYGYTF. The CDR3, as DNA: TGTGCCAGCAGGCCGGGACAGACCTTCTATGGCTACACCTTC.

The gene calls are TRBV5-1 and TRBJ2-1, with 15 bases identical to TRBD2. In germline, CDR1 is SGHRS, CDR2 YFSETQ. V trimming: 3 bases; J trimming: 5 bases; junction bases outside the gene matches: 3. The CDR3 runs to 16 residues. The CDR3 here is CASSSGLAGGDNEQFF. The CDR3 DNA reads TGCGCCAGCAGCTCGGGACTAGCGGGGGGCGACAATGAGCAGTTCTTC.

For the CDR3, the DNA is TGTGCCAGCAGCTTAGTGTCCGGGGGGCGTAATGAGCAGTTCTTC. This gives the protein CASSLVSGGRNEQFF. The rearrangement joins TRBV7-6 to TRBJ2-1, with D perhaps TRBD2 (7 bases). Germline V lookup: CDR1 SGHVS, CDR2 FNYEAQ. CDR3 size: 15 residues. Deletions cut 1 base from V and 7 bases from J, with 14 bases between.

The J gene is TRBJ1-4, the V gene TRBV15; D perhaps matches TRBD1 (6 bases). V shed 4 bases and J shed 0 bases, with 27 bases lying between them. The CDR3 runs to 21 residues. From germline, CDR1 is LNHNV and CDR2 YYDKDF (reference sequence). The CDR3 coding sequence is TGTGCCACCAGCATACCCGGGGGCGAGGGTTCGGTTTTAGCAACTAATGAAAAACTGTTTTTT. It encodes CATSIPGGEGSVLATNEKLFF.